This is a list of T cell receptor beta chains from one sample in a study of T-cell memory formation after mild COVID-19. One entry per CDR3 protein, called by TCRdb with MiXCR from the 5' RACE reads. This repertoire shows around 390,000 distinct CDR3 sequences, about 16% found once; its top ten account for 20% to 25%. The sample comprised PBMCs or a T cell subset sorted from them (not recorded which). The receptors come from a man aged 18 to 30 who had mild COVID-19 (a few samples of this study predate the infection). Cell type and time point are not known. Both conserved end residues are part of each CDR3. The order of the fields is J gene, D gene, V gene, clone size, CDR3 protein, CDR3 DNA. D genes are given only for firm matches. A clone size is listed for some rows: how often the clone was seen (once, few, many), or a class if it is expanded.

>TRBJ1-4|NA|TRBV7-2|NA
CASSSSRGTNEKLFF
TGTGCCAGCAGCTCCTCGCGGGGAACTAATGAAAAACTGTTTTTT
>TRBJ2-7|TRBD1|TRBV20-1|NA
CSARDAGTVGGYEQYF
TGCAGTGCTAGAGACGCCGGGACAGTAGGAGGCTACGAGCAGTACTTC
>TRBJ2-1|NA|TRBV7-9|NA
CASSLVEAGVYDEQFF
TGTGCCAGCAGCTTAGTAGAGGCAGGGGTTTATGATGAGCAGTTCTTC
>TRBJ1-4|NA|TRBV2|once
CASESNEKLFF
TGTGCCAGCGAATCAAATGAAAAACTGTTTTTT
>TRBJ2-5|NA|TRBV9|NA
CASSAGPMETQYF
TGTGCCAGCAGCGCCGGCCCGATGGAGACCCAGTACTTC
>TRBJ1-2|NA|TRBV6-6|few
CASSRTGYGYTF
TGTGCCAGCAGTCGGACGGGATATGGCTACACCTTC
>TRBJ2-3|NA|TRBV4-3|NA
CASSQRGDPCTDTQYF
TGCGCCAGCAGCCAGAGGGGCGACCCCTGCACAGATACGCAGTATTTT
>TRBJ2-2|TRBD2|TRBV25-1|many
CASSEAGEAGELFF
TGTGCCAGCAGTGAGGCGGGGGAGGCCGGGGAGCTGTTTTTT
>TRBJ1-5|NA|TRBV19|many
CASSIQISNQPQHF
TGTGCCAGTAGTATACAGATTAGCAATCAGCCCCAGCATTTT
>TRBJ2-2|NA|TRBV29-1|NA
CSVDPRSTGELFF
TGCAGCGTTGACCCCCGGAGCACCGGGGAGCTGTTTTTT
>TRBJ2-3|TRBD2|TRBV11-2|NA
CASSHAAGGTTDTQYF
TGTGCCAGCAGCCACGCAGCGGGGGGGACCACAGATACGCAGTATTTT
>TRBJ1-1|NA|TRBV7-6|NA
CASSLGLGTNTEAFF
TGTGCCAGCAGCTTGGGGCTTGGGACGAACACTGAAGCTTTCTTT
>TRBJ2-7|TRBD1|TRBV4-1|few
CASSQRDSFSYEQYF
TGCGCCAGCAGCCAACGGGACAGTTTTTCCTACGAGCAGTACTTC
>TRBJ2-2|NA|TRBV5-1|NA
CASSFGGAGTGELFF
TGCGCCAGCAGCTTTGGGGGCGCCGGCACCGGGGAGCTGTTTTTT
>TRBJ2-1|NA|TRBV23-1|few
CASSQIPWTKYPNEQFF
TGCGCCAGCAGTCAAATCCCCTGGACAAAATACCCCAATGAGCAGTTCTTC
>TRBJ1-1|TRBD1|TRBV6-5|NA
CASSYDRGRAFF
TGTGCCAGCAGTTACGACAGGGGTAGAGCTTTCTTT
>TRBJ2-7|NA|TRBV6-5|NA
CASSLPLGAGGPYEQYF
TGTGCCAGCAGTTTGCCCCTAGGCGCAGGCGGGCCCTACGAGCAGTACTTC
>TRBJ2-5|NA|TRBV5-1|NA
CASSLSYTTGQETQYF
TGCGCCAGCAGCTTATCCTATACGACAGGACAAGAGACCCAGTACTTC
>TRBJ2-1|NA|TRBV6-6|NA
CASSRGPPLDEQFF
TGTGCCAGCAGCCGGGGACCTCCCCTCGATGAGCAGTTCTTC
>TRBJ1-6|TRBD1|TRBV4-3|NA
CASSQDPGQGASPLHF
TGCGCCAGCAGCCAAGATCCCGGACAGGGGGCTTCACCCCTCCACTTT
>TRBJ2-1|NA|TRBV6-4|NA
CASSDGSYNEQFF
TGTGCCAGCAGTGACGGTTCCTACAATGAGCAGTTCTTC
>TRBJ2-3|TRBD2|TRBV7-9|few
CASSRVGSGEPSDTQYF
TGTGCCAGCAGCCGTGTGGGGAGCGGGGAGCCCTCAGATACGCAGTATTTT
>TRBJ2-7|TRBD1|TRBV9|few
CASSVGGQGDYEQYF
TGTGCCAGCAGCGTAGGAGGACAGGGGGACTACGAGCAGTACTTC
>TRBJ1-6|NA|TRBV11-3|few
CASSPYSEGSYSYNSPLHF
TGTGCCAGCAGCCCGTATTCGGAGGGGTCCTACTCCTATAATTCACCCCTCCACTTT
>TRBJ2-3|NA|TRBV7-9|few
CASSPRGSVTGDTQYF
TGTGCCAGCAGCCCGCGGGGTTCAGTTACGGGAGATACGCAGTATTTT
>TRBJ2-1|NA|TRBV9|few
CASSVAGPPSVFF
TGTGCCAGCAGCGTAGCTGGACCGCCCTCGGTGTTCTTC
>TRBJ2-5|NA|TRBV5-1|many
CASSYLQETQYF
TGCGCCAGCAGCTATCTACAAGAGACCCAGTACTTC
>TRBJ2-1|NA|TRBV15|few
CATTSVGAAEQFF
TGTGCCACCACCTCCGTGGGGGCGGCTGAGCAGTTCTTC
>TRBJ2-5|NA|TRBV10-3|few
CAISGTEEGGKDQYF
TGTGCCATCAGTGGGACAGAAGAAGGGGGGAAGGACCAGTACTTC
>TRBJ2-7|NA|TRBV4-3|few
CASSQDTGASSYEQYF
TGCGCCAGCAGCCAAGATACCGGGGCTTCCTCCTACGAGCAGTACTTC
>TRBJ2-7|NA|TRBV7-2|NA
CASSFVQYYEQYF
TGTGCCAGCAGCTTCGTCCAGTACTACGAGCAGTACTTC
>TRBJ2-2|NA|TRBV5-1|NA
CASSFQGRQPNTGELFF
TGCGCCAGCAGCTTTCAGGGCAGACAACCGAACACCGGGGAGCTGTTTTTT
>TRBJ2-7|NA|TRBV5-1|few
CASSLSYRGGYEQYF
TGCGCCAGCAGCTTAAGCTATAGAGGGGGTTACGAGCAGTACTTC
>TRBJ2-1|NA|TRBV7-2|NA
CASSHINYQYNEQFF
TGTGCCAGCAGCCATATTAACTATCAATACAATGAGCAGTTCTTC
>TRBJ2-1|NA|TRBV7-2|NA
CASSNFASEQFF
TGTGCCAGCAGCAATTTTGCAAGTGAGCAGTTCTTC
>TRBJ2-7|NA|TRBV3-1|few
CASSQEVGGRTPSEQYF
TGTGCCAGCAGCCAAGAGGTGGGGGGGCGGACCCCTTCCGAGCAGTACTTC
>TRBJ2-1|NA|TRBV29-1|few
CSGGPYNEQFF
TGCAGCGGTGGACCGTACAATGAGCAGTTCTTC
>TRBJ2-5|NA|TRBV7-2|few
CASSLSTMEETQYF
TGTGCCAGCAGCTTATCCACCATGGAAGAGACCCAGTACTTC
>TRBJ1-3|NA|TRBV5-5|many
CASSPHLEGNTIYF
TGTGCCAGCAGCCCTCATCTCGAAGGAAACACCATATATTTT
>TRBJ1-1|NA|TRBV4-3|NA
CASSQETVLYTEAFF
TGCGCCAGCAGCCAAGAGACAGTTTTGTACACTGAAGCTTTCTTT
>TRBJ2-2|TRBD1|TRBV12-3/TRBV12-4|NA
CASSQPVARGPVGELFF
TGTGCCAGCAGCCAACCCGTAGCGAGGGGGCCGGTTGGGGAGCTGTTTTTT
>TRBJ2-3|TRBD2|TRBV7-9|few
CASSSSGGFRSTDTQYF
TGTGCCAGCAGCAGTAGCGGGGGCTTCAGGAGCACAGATACGCAGTATTTT